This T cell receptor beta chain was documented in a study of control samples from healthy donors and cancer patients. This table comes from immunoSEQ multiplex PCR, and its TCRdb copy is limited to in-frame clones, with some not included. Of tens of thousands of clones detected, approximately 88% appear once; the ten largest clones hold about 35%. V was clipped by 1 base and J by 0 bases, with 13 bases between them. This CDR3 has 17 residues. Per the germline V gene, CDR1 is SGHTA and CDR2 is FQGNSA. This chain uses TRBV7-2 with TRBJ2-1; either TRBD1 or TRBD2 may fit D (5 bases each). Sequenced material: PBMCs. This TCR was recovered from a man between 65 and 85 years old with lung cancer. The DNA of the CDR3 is TGTGCCAGCAGCTTAGTATGGGGGACCTACTCCTACAATGAGCAGTTCTTC. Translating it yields CASSLVWGTYSYNEQFF.